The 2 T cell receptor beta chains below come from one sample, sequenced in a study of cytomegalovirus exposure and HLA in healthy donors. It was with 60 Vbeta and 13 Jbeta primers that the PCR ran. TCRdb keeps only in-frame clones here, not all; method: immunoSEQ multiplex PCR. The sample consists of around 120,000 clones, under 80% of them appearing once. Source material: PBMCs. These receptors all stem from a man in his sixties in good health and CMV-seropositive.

CDR3 region: CAWESLAGVYEQYF. The CDR3 nucleotides are TGTGCCTGGGAATCCCTAGCGGGAGTCTACGAGCAGTACTTC. The gene calls are TRBV30 and TRBJ2-7; 10 nucleotides match TRBD2. Per the germline V gene, CDR1 is GTSNPN and CDR2 is SVGIG (reference sequence). The CDR3 is 14 residues long. V was clipped by 5 bases and J by 3 bases; unmatched bases: 7.

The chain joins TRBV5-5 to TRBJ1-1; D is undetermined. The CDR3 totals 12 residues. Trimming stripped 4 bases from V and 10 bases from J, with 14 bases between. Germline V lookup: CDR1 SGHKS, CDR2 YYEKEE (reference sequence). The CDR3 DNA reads TGTGCCAGCAGCGGTGGGCTCCCCGGAGCTTTCTTT. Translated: CASSGGLPGAFF.